One and the same sample provided the 19 T cell receptor beta chains below, sequenced in a study of T cells after yellow fever vaccination. One entry per CDR3 protein, called by TCRdb with MiXCR from the 5' RACE reads. The repertoire holds a few hundred thousand distinct CDR3 sequences, with roughly 4.3% as singletons. The sample here was PBMCs, taken 5 days after the yellow fever booster vaccination. The receptors here all came from a man younger than 35 who received the YFV17D yellow fever vaccine.

V gene TRBV2 combines with J gene TRBJ1-5; D is unresolved. The length of the CDR3 is 14 residues. Germline CDR1 reads SNHLY; CDR2 reads FYNNEI. V was clipped by 2 bases and J by 7 bases, with 12 bases between them. CDR3 amino acids: CASSERVRLQPQHF. The CDR3 DNA reads as TGTGCCAGCAGTGAACGGGTCCGGCTCCAGCCCCAGCATTTT.

This clonotype was recorded a few times. The chain uses TRBV4-3 and TRBJ2-7; D is unclear. Germline values: CDR1 LGHNA, CDR2 YSLEER. V was pared by 0 bases and J by 5 bases, with 14 bases between. CDR3 length equals 15 residues. The CDR3 spells CASSQEDGSLDEQYF. DNA for the CDR3: TGCGCCAGCAGCCAAGAGGACGGTAGTTTAGACGAGCAGTACTTC.

Many counts were recorded for this clonotype. The V call is TRBV20-1, the J call TRBJ1-1; D may be TRBD1 (5 bases). Trimming pared 0 bases from V and 7 bases from J, leaving 15 bases between. The CDR3 spans 14 residues. Germline CDR1 DFQATT, CDR2 SNEGSKA (reference sequence). Here the CDR3 DNA reads TGCAGTGCTAGAGATCGGGCAGGGTGGGATGAAGCTTTCTTT. Protein: CSARDRAGWDEAFF.

The CDR3 is CANTPGQGITGELFF. CDR3 nucleotides: TGTGCCAACACACCGGGACAGGGGATCACCGGGGAGCTGTTTTTT. The genes are TRBV6-4 and TRBJ2-2; 10 positions match TRBD1. The CDR3 sequence is 15 residues long. V was clipped by 10 bases and J by 4 bases; unmatched bases: 9. Germline CDR1 and CDR2: MRHNA and SNTAGT.

This clonotype turned up a few times. The rearrangement links TRBV7-2 to TRBJ2-5, with D possibly matching TRBD2 (6 bases). The V and J ends lost 5 bases and 5 bases respectively, with 12 bases between them. This CDR3 comprises 13 residues. Germline lookup yields CDR1 SGHTA and CDR2 FQGNSA. Here the CDR3 DNA reads TGTGCCAGCAGCGCGCGGGACTTGGAGACCCAGTACTTC. This sequence encodes CASSARDLETQYF.

The gene calls are TRBV7-2 and TRBJ2-1; TRBD2 is a possible D gene (7 bases). CDR3 length: 16 residues. Trimming pared 2 bases from V and 5 bases from J, leaving 16 bases between. Germline CDR1 is SGHTA and CDR2 is FQGNSA. Written as DNA, the CDR3 is TGTGCCAGCAGCTTACAAGGGGGGGCCCTAAACAATGAGCAGTTCTTC. This codes for CASSLQGGALNNEQFF. The full variable domain, in which reference TRBV7-2 and TRBJ2-1 provide the parts outside the CDR3, is GAGVSQSPSNKVTEKGKDVELRCDPISGHTALYWYRQSLGQGLEFLIYFQGNSAPDKSGLPSDRFSAERTGGSVSTLTIQRTQQEDSAVYLCASSLQGGALNNEQFFGPGTRLTVL.

This clonotype showed up many times. The V and J genes are TRBV4-2 and TRBJ1-2; 7 bases match TRBD1. The J segment lost 4 bases and the V segment lost 4 bases, leaving 18 bases of the junction unmatched. The CDR3 has 18 amino acids. CDR1 is LGHNA and CDR2 is YNFKEQ in the germline V gene. CDR3 sequence: CASSLLAFDRENPYGYTF. The CDR3 DNA is TGTGCCAGCAGCCTCCTCGCATTTGACAGGGAAAACCCCTATGGCTACACCTTC.

This clonotype was counted between two and nine times. The chain combines TRBV6-5 with TRBJ2-7, with D tentatively TRBD1 (5 bases). The CDR3 loop spans 12 amino acids. Germline assignment: CDR1 MNHEY and CDR2 SVGAGI. The V end was cut by 6 bases, the J end by 7 bases, with 13 bases between. The CDR3 sequence: CASRDRQREQYF. The CDR3 DNA reads as TGTGCCAGCAGGGACCGACAGAGAGAGCAGTACTTC.

This clonotype was recorded a few times. The V gene is TRBV5-4, the J gene TRBJ2-7; D is perhaps TRBD2 (6 bases). This CDR3 comprises 13 residues. CDR1 is SGHNT, CDR2 YYREEE, per germline (reference sequence). V dropped 2 bases and J dropped 4 bases, with 10 bases sitting between them. The CDR3 sequence: CASSFNAGYEQYV. CDR3 in DNA: TGTGCCAGCAGCTTCAATGCGGGGTACGAGCAGTACGTC.

This clonotype was counted many times. The J gene is TRBJ2-5, the V gene TRBV5-1; D is unclear. V was pared by 0 bases and J by 5 bases, with 11 bases between. Germline V gene sequence: CDR1 SGHRS, CDR2 YFSETQ. The CDR3 has 14 amino acids. The CDR3 nucleotides read TGCGCCAGCAGCTTGGGTGGCGCGAGGGAGACCCAGTACTTC. Translation gives CASSLGGARETQYF.

A few counts support this clonotype. The V call is TRBV5-5, the J call TRBJ2-1, with a tentative D call TRBD1 (5 bases). Germline loops: CDR1 SGHKS, CDR2 YYEKEE (reference sequence). The germline V and J ends were trimmed by 3 bases and 1 base, with 14 bases remaining between them. The CDR3 runs 16 residues. The CDR3 protein is CASSSKPTGSYNEQFF. The DNA of the CDR3 is TGTGCCAGCAGCTCAAAACCCACAGGTTCCTACAATGAGCAGTTCTTC.

The chain links TRBV29-1 to TRBJ1-2; D is uncertain. Germline V CDR1 and CDR2: SQVTM, ANQGSEA. V was clipped by 1 base and J by 4 bases, with 13 bases between them. CDR3 size: 14 residues. The CDR3 protein is CSVEAQPGFYGYTF. In DNA, the CDR3 is TGCAGCGTTGAAGCACAGCCGGGTTTCTATGGCTACACCTTC.

This clonotype occurred many times. The chain employs TRBV3-1 and TRBJ2-1; perhaps TRBD2 as D (5 bases). The CDR3 has 14 residues. V lost 3 bases and J lost 6, with 12 bases in between. Germline values: CDR1 LGHDT, CDR2 YNNKEL (reference sequence). CDR3 nucleotides: TGTGCCAGCAGCCACACCCCGGGGAGCAATGAGCAGTTCTTC. This gives the protein CASSHTPGSNEQFF.

This clonotype was counted many times. The CDR3 loop reads CSDGTSGGSEQFF. CDR3 bases: TGCAGTGATGGGACTAGCGGGGGGTCGGAGCAGTTCTTC. This rearrangement joins TRBV20-1 to TRBJ2-1; 15 bases align to TRBD2. This CDR3 is built from 13 residues. V dropped 7 bases and J dropped 10; count of bases not matched to a gene: 5. The V gene's germline CDR1 is DFQATT and CDR2 SNEGSKA (reference sequence).

This clonotype has just a few counts. The CDR3 sequence is CASSQDPPGDASDTQYF. The DNA of the CDR3 is TGCGCCAGCAGCCAAGACCCCCCGGGGGACGCCTCCGATACGCAGTATTTT. V and J are TRBV4-1 and TRBJ2-3; the D gene is possibly TRBD2 (6 bases). With 0 bases removed from V and 6 bases from J, the gap between germline ends came to 19 bases. From germline, CDR1 is MGHRA and CDR2 YSYEKL. This CDR3 is built from 17 residues.

This clonotype was picked up many times. The CDR3 spells CASSLVGGNTIYF. The CDR3 DNA sequence: TGTGCCAGCAGCTTAGTGGGAGGAAACACCATATATTTT. The chain has TRBV7-9 and TRBJ1-3; D unclear. Germline loops: CDR1 SEHNR, CDR2 FQNEAQ (reference sequence). The V end lost 1 base, the J end lost 4 bases, and 5 bases lay between the germline ends. The CDR3 has 13 residues.

V usage is TRBV7-9 and J usage is TRBJ2-1; D possibly uses TRBD1 or TRBD2 (5 bases each). CDR1 is SEHNR, CDR2 FQNEAQ, per germline (reference sequence). V lost 8 bases, J lost 2 bases, and 19 bases lay in between. The CDR3 sequence is 16 residues long. CDR3 region: CASSTRGAFTYNEQFF. The CDR3 DNA follows: TGTGCCAGCTCCACTAGAGGGGCCTTCACCTACAATGAGCAGTTCTTC.

The sample holds many counts of this clonotype. The chain recombines TRBV29-1 with TRBJ2-5; 14 nucleotides match TRBD2. There are 14 residues in the CDR3. The germline V gene has CDR1 SQVTM and CDR2 ANQGSEA. The V and J ends lost 6 bases and 5 bases, in that order; junction bases with no gene match: 5. The CDR3 bases are TGCAGCGTCTTGGGACTAGCGGGGGTTGAGACCCAGTACTTC. It yields the protein CSVLGLAGVETQYF.

The J gene is TRBJ2-5, the V gene TRBV4-2; the D is unclear. Trimming cost V 6 bases and J 1 base, with 9 bases left between them. The germline V gene has CDR1 LGHNA and CDR2 YNFKEQ. The CDR3 has 13 residues. CDR3: CASSPPLQETQYF. CDR3 DNA sequence: TGTGCCAGCAGTCCCCCTCTCCAAGAGACCCAGTACTTC.